The rows below give T cell receptor beta chains drawn from one sample of a study of blood T cell repertoires in COVID-19. Measured with immunoSEQ multiplex PCR; TCRdb has only the in-frame clones, and not every one. The sample holds roughly 110,000 clones, approximately 90% seen once. What was sequenced was peripheral blood. The origin of the receptors is a woman between 45 and 65 years old with acute or convalescent COVID-19. CDR3s include the opening cysteine and the closing phenylalanine or tryptophan. A D gene is named only where the DNA matches it firmly. The size of a clone is reported for some rows only, either as once, few or many, or as a class for expanded clones.

>13|TRBD1|TRBJ2-5|TRBV19|.
CASSRDRSETQYF
TGTGCCAGTAGTAGGGACAGGTCTGAGACCCAGTACTTC
>17|.|TRBJ1-5|TRBV6-6|few
CASSPHPGDYSNQPQHF
TGTGCCAGCAGTCCCCATCCAGGGGACTATAGCAATCAGCCCCAGCATTTT
>14|TRBD1|TRBJ1-6|TRBV10-3|.
CAISSQGDNSPLHF
TGTGCCATCAGTTCACAGGGGGATAATTCACCCCTCCACTTT
>17|.|TRBJ2-7|TRBV6-2/TRBV6-3|.
CASSRPATSGRPYEQYF
TGTGCCAGCAGCCGACCGGCCACCAGCGGACGTCCCTACGAGCAGTACTTC
>15|.|TRBJ2-7|TRBV7-2|few
CASSLVWGQGSEQYF
TGTGCCAGCAGCTTAGTATGGGGTCAGGGGAGCGAGCAGTACTTC
>16|.|TRBJ1-3|TRBV4-1|.
CASSQDPTDSGNTIYF
TGCGCCAGCAGCCAAGATCCGACAGACTCTGGAAACACCATATATTTT
>11|.|TRBJ1-2|TRBV29-1|.
CSVGGLDGYTF
TGCAGCGTGGGAGGTCTGGACGGCTACACCTTC
>13|.|TRBJ2-5|TRBV7-9|.
CASSSTNQETQYF
TGTGCCAGCAGCTCAACTAACCAAGAGACCCAGTACTTC
>11|.|TRBJ1-2|TRBV20-1|.
CSARSPPGYTF
TGCAGTGCTAGATCTCCCCCTGGCTACACCTTC
>15|TRBD2|TRBJ2-3|TRBV6-5|.
CASVGLAVKGDTQYF
TGTGCCAGCGTGGGACTAGCGGTGAAGGGGGATACGCAGTATTTT
>15|.|TRBJ1-2|TRBV27|.
CASHPTNRDTHGYTF
TGTGCCAGCCATCCTACCAACAGGGATACACATGGCTACACCTTC
>18|TRBD2|TRBJ2-3|TRBV5-1|.
CASSVSGTSGGRPDTQYF
TGCGCCAGCAGCGTTTCGGGGACTAGCGGGGGGCGCCCAGATACGCAGTATTTT
>16|.|TRBJ1-5|TRBV5-8|.
CASSFGGTSGNQPQHF
TGTGCCAGCAGCTTCGGAGGAACCTCTGGCAATCAGCCCCAGCATTTT
>15|TRBD1|TRBJ1-4|TRBV7-2|.
CASSPWTGEDEKLFF
TGTGCCAGCAGCCCGTGGACAGGGGAGGATGAAAAACTGTTTTTT
>17|TRBD2|TRBJ2-5|TRBV5-1|.
CASSLNGAGGLRETQYF
TGCGCCAGCAGCTTGAATGGAGCGGGGGGGCTAAGGGAGACCCAGTACTTC
>13|.|TRBJ1-6|TRBV19|.
CASLRQFGSPLHF
TGTGCCAGCTTACGACAATTCGGTTCACCCCTCCACTTT
>16|.|TRBJ2-3|TRBV4-3|once
CASSQDNARITDTQYF
TGCGCCAGCAGCCAAGACAACGCCAGGATCACAGATACGCAGTATTTT
>16|TRBD1|TRBJ2-1|TRBV18|.
CASSPPVGQGGNEQFF
TGTGCCAGCTCACCACCAGTCGGACAGGGGGGCAATGAGCAGTTCTTC